One and the same sample provided the 29 T cell receptor beta chains below, sequenced in a study of blood T cells in healthy people across ages (dated by TCRdb to the mid-2010s). Library prep was done by 5' RACE. A second PCR of about 6 to 11 cycles was performed with a sample-barcoded 5' primer and a J-beta primer mix. TCRdb trimmed the raw reads at Q25, called clones with MiXCR and kept productive beta chains. All rows with the same CDR3 protein become a single entry with the most common DNA and genes. The sample includes 1.8 million or so distinct CDR3 sequences, with about two fifths observed a single time. The top ten clonotypes cover more than 20% of the sample. Sequencing used blood. Receptors were obtained from a human donor in good health.

This clonotype was observed a few times. A much larger clone is a single base away; this may be a read error. The J gene is TRBJ1-2, the V gene TRBV11-2; D perhaps matches TRBD1 (5 bases). The germline CDR1 and CDR2 sequences are SGHAT and FQNNGV. The CDR3 consists of 14 residues. DNA of the CDR3: TGTGCCTGCAGCTCCCCAGGAGCAGGGTATGGCTACACCTTC. It codes for CACSSPGAGYGYTF.

This clonotype came up many times. The chain couples TRBV29-1 to TRBJ2-5; 9 bases match TRBD1. Germline loops: CDR1 SQVTM, CDR2 ANQGSEA. The V gene end was trimmed by 6 bases and the J gene end by 1 base; junction bases not matched to a gene: 9. The CDR3 is 15 residues long. CDR3 in DNA: TGCAGCGTCACACCCGGACAGGGGCTCCAAGAGACCCAGTACTTC. It translates to CSVTPGQGLQETQYF.

The sample holds a few counts of this clonotype. The V gene is TRBV29-1, the J gene TRBJ1-2; maybe TRBD1 (5 bases). This CDR3 region has 18 residues. Trimming removed 4 bases at V and 0 bases at J, with 24 bases between. Germline V gene sequence: CDR1 SQVTM, CDR2 ANQGSEA. CDR3 in DNA: TGCAGCGTTGTCCCGGGGGTTGGGCAGCCGTATACTAACTATGGCTACACCTTC. The encoded protein is CSVVPGVGQPYTNYGYTF.

This clonotype was counted between two and nine times. V is TRBV12-3 or TRBV12-4 and J is TRBJ1-5; TRBD1 is a possible D gene (5 bases). V dropped 1 base and J dropped 6 bases, with 16 bases sitting between them. The CDR3 has 16 residues. CDR3 residues: CASSLGGAPSGQPQHF. In DNA form, the CDR3 reads TGTGCCAGCAGTTTAGGTGGGGCCCCCTCTGGTCAGCCCCAGCATTTT.

This clonotype has more than one count but fewer than ten. J is TRBJ1-1 and V is TRBV15, with D unclear. The CDR3 totals 14 residues. Germline assignment: CDR1 LNHNV and CDR2 YYDKDF (reference sequence). Trimming pared 3 bases from V and 3 bases from J, leaving 11 bases between. CDR3 loop: CATSRDYYDTEAFF. DNA of the CDR3: TGTGCCACCAGCAGGGACTATTATGACACTGAAGCTTTCTTT.

The chain carries TRBV5-1 and TRBJ2-1; the match to TRBD2 covers 11 bases. The CDR3 loop spans 20 amino acids. V lost 3 bases to trimming and J lost 0 bases; unmatched junction nucleotides: 14. The V gene's germline CDR1 is SGHRS and CDR2 YFSETQ. The CDR3 loop is CASSWGSASGGTSSYNEQFF. The DNA of the CDR3 is TGCGCCAGCAGCTGGGGGTCGGCTAGCGGGGGGACGAGCTCCTACAATGAGCAGTTCTTC.

This chain connects TRBV20-1 to TRBJ2-5; 7 bases are shared with TRBD2. The ends lost 3 bases at V and 2 bases at J; junction bases unmatched: 9. This CDR3 comprises 15 residues. Germline V gene sequence: CDR1 DFQATT, CDR2 SNEGSKA (reference sequence). CDR3 amino acids: CSASDQRGNQETQYF. CDR3 bases: TGCAGTGCTAGCGATCAGCGGGGAAATCAAGAGACCCAGTACTTC.

The chain links TRBV20-1 to TRBJ1-1; TRBD1 agrees at 8 bases. Germline V lookup: CDR1 DFQATT, CDR2 SNEGSKA (reference sequence). Trimming cost V 6 bases and J 5 bases; bases outside gene matches: 20. The CDR3 is 17 residues long. The CDR3 sequence: CSAPLGDRFPWGTEAFF. Here the CDR3 DNA reads TGCAGTGCGCCCCTTGGGGACAGGTTTCCCTGGGGAACTGAAGCTTTCTTT.

The chain employs TRBV12-5 and TRBJ2-1; D perhaps matches TRBD2 (5 bases). Germline CDR1 is LGHNT and CDR2 is FRNRAP. The CDR3 runs to 15 residues. V lost 9 bases and J lost 3, with 18 bases in between. CDR3 region: CASGLANGFYNEQFF. The DNA of the CDR3 is TGTGCTAGCGGGCTAGCTAATGGCTTCTACAATGAGCAGTTCTTC.

This clonotype came up many times. The rearrangement links TRBV12-3 or TRBV12-4 to TRBJ2-7, with 8 bases aligning to TRBD1. This CDR3 is 12 amino acids long. V was pared by 7 bases and J by 7 bases, with 6 bases of the junction left unmatched. The CDR3 loop reads CASTTGAREQYF. In DNA, the CDR3 is TGTGCCAGCACGACAGGGGCGAGAGAGCAGTACTTC.

The rearrangement joins TRBV6-5 to TRBJ1-1; D is unresolved. The CDR3 has 14 residues. Trimming stripped 6 bases from V and 0 bases from J, with 11 bases between. Germline CDR1 and CDR2: MNHEY and SVGAGI. In DNA, the CDR3 is TGTGCCAGCAGCCCTTTAGTACTGAACACTGAAGCTTTCTTT. It translates to CASSPLVLNTEAFF.

The chain recombines TRBV20-1 with TRBJ2-5; a weak D match, TRBD2 (6 bases). The CDR3 is made up of 13 amino acids. Trimming left V 3 bases short and J 1 base short, with 9 bases between. From germline, CDR1 is DFQATT and CDR2 SNEGSKA (reference sequence). In nucleotides, the CDR3 is TGCAGTGCTAGTCGGCGGGGCCAAGAGACCCAGTACTTC. Its protein product is CSASRRGQETQYF.

The rearrangement links TRBV6-6 to TRBJ1-6; 10 positions agree with TRBD1. From germline, CDR1 is MNHNY and CDR2 SVGAGI (reference sequence). V shed 5 bases and J 7 bases; nucleotides not matched to a gene: 11. CDR3 length equals 17 residues. This CDR3 reads CASSPRDRGILNSPLHF. CDR3 nucleotide sequence: TGTGCCAGCAGTCCCCGGGACAGGGGCATCCTAAATTCACCCCTCCACTTT.

The chain links TRBV5-1 to TRBJ2-7; D may be TRBD1 (5 bases). V lost 0 bases and J lost 0, with 10 bases in between. This CDR3 region has 15 residues. Looked up from germline, CDR1 is SGHRS and CDR2 is YFSETQ. The CDR3 loop reads CASSLATDSSYEQYF. The CDR3, as DNA: TGCGCCAGCAGCTTGGCGACCGACAGCTCCTACGAGCAGTACTTC.

The J gene is TRBJ1-3, the V gene TRBV20-1; tentative D call: TRBD1 (6 bases). Between the trimmed V and J ends, which lost 2 bases and 0 bases, there was a span of 14 bases. The germline V gene has CDR1 DFQATT and CDR2 SNEGSKA (reference sequence). The CDR3 sequence is 16 residues long. This CDR3 reads CSARHQGWNSGNTIYF. CDR3 sequence (DNA): TGCAGTGCTAGACACCAGGGGTGGAACTCTGGAAACACCATATATTTT.

This clonotype was observed many times. V is TRBV15 and J is TRBJ2-4; D call uncertain. In germline, CDR1 is LNHNV, CDR2 YYDKDF (reference sequence). V was pared by 3 bases and J by 8 bases, with 14 bases between. This CDR3 is built from 14 residues. The DNA of the CDR3 is TGTGCCACCAGCAGCTTTTCTACGGCGGACATTCAGTACTTC. This gives the protein CATSSFSTADIQYF. The complete variable domain, with remaining parts taken from reference TRBV15 and TRBJ2-4, reads DAMVIQNPRYQVTQFGKPVTLSCSQTLNHNVMYWYQQKSSQAPKLLFHYYDKDFNNEADTPDNFQSRRPNTSFCFLDIRSPGLGDTAMYLCATSSFSTADIQYFGAGTRLSVL.

The gene calls are TRBV29-1 and TRBJ1-5, with D uncertain. Germline V gene lookup returns CDR1 SQVTM and CDR2 ANQGSEA. The V gene lost 4 bases and the J gene lost 1 base, with 11 bases spanning the gap. This CDR3 spans 14 amino acids. The CDR3 protein is CSVVVQNSNQPQHF. CDR3 DNA sequence: TGCAGCGTTGTAGTCCAGAACAGCAATCAGCCCCAGCATTTT.

The chain links TRBV12-3 or TRBV12-4 to TRBJ1-5; D may be TRBD1 (6 bases). Trimming removed 6 bases from V and 6 bases from J, with 15 bases in between. This CDR3 spans 14 amino acids. In nucleotides, the CDR3 is TGTGCCAGCAGGAAAGAGCAGGGGAGTCAGCCCCAGCATTTT. Translated: CASRKEQGSQPQHF.

The genes are TRBV6-6 and TRBJ1-1, with D unclear. The CDR3 is 15 amino acids. V lost 8 bases, J lost 1 base, and 17 bases lay in between. The germline gives CDR1 MNHNY, CDR2 SVGAGI (reference sequence). The CDR3 DNA follows: TGTGCCAGCGAGTTGGGGTCTGCCCCGAACACTGAAGCTTTCTTT. This translates into CASELGSAPNTEAFF.

In the case of this clonotype: Since the CDR3 does not end with the conserved phenylalanine or tryptophan, this likely comes from a read error. The rearrangement uses TRBV7-9 and TRBJ2-7; tentatively, D is TRBD1 (6 bases). Trimming left V 5 bases short and J 3 bases short, with 14 bases between. Germline loops: CDR1 SEHNR, CDR2 FQNEAQ (reference sequence). This CDR3 comprises 14 residues. CDR3 in amino acids: CASSPRTDLYEQYC. The CDR3 nucleotides read TGTGCCAGCAGCCCACGGACAGATCTCTACGAGCAGTACTGC.

The V and J genes are TRBV11-2 and TRBJ2-6; D possibly corresponds to TRBD1 (6 bases). V was clipped by 2 bases and J by 6 bases, with 14 bases between them. This CDR3 is built from 16 residues. Germline lookup yields CDR1 SGHAT and CDR2 FQNNGV. CDR3 in DNA: TGTGCCAGCAGCTTACGGCAGGGGAGTTTGGCCAACGTCCTGACTTTC. The encoded protein is CASSLRQGSLANVLTF. The full variable domain, rest sourced from reference TRBV11-2 and TRBJ2-6, is EAGVAQSPRYKIIEKRQSVAFWCNPISGHATLYWYQQILGQGPKLLIQFQNNGVVDDSQLPKDRFSAERLKGVDSTLKIQPAKLEDSAVYLCASSLRQGSLANVLTFGAGSRLTVL.

This clonotype was observed a handful of times. V usage is TRBV12-3 or TRBV12-4 and J usage is TRBJ1-2, with TRBD1 identical over 7 bases. Losses at the gene ends were 5 bases for V and 0 bases for J; bases not matched to a gene: 18. The CDR3 consists of 19 residues. This CDR3 reads CASSPSGGQGVPSNYGYTF. CDR3 bases: TGTGCCAGCAGTCCAAGCGGGGGGCAGGGGGTCCCGTCTAACTATGGCTACACCTTC.

The chain employs TRBV6-1 and TRBJ1-1; D is ambiguous. The CDR3 runs 13 residues. Germline V gene data show CDR1 as MNHNS and CDR2 as SASEGT. The ends were cut back, 11 bases at V and 1 base at J, with 14 bases in the middle. The CDR3 DNA sequence: TGTGCCTCCCAGCCGCCAGGGAACACTGAAGCTTTCTTT. Encoded protein: CASQPPGNTEAFF.

To note about this clonotype: A read error may produce the germline difference seen at one junction end. J is TRBJ2-5 and V is TRBV12-3 or TRBV12-4, with D uncertain. CDR3 length equals 11 residues. The CDR3, as DNA: TGTGCCTGCAGTATTCAAGAGACCCAGTACTTC. The encoded protein is CACSIQETQYF.

V gene TRBV5-1 combines with J gene TRBJ2-3, with D possibly being TRBD2 (5 bases). Trimming took 4 bases from V and 0 from J, leaving 12 bases between them. Germline CDR1 reads SGHRS; CDR2 reads YFSETQ. The CDR3 totals 15 residues. CDR3 in amino acids: CASSQRTLSTDTQYF. CDR3 in DNA: TGCGCCAGCAGCCAAAGGACTCTTAGCACAGATACGCAGTATTTT.

This clonotype was found a few times. The chain's CDR3 is CASSLVGAPSTDTQYF. Here the CDR3 DNA reads TGTGCCAGCAGCTTAGTGGGGGCGCCTAGCACAGATACGCAGTATTTT. V usage is TRBV7-2 and J usage is TRBJ2-3; possibly TRBD1 for D (6 bases). V gave up 1 base and J gave up 0 bases, with 11 bases separating them. Germline CDR1 is SGHTA and CDR2 is FQGNSA. This CDR3 contains 16 residues.

The genes are TRBV20-1 and TRBJ2-5; a weak D match, TRBD1 (6 bases). This CDR3 has 13 residues. Trimming pared 6 bases from V and 5 bases from J, leaving 16 bases between. Germline assignment: CDR1 DFQATT and CDR2 SNEGSKA (reference sequence). CDR3 residues: CSALTGLGETQYF. CDR3 in DNA: TGCAGTGCGCTGACAGGCCTCGGGGAGACCCAGTACTTC.

This rearrangement joins TRBV7-2 to TRBJ2-7, with D perhaps TRBD1 (6 bases). Germline V gene lookup returns CDR1 SGHTA and CDR2 FQGNSA. Trimming left V 1 base short and J 4 bases short, with 14 bases between. This CDR3 has 15 residues. The CDR3 coding sequence is TGTGCCAGCAGCTTAGTCCAGGGGCATCCTTACGAGCAGTACTTC. Translation: CASSLVQGHPYEQYF.

This clonotype has only a few counts. The chain links TRBV29-1 to TRBJ1-4; D is perhaps TRBD1 (5 bases). Germline V CDR1 and CDR2: SQVTM, ANQGSEA. CDR3 size: 12 residues. V dropped 5 bases and J dropped 3 bases, with 7 bases sitting between them. The CDR3, as DNA: TGCAGCGTTAGACAGCCTAATGAAAAACTGTTTTTT. This sequence encodes CSVRQPNEKLFF.